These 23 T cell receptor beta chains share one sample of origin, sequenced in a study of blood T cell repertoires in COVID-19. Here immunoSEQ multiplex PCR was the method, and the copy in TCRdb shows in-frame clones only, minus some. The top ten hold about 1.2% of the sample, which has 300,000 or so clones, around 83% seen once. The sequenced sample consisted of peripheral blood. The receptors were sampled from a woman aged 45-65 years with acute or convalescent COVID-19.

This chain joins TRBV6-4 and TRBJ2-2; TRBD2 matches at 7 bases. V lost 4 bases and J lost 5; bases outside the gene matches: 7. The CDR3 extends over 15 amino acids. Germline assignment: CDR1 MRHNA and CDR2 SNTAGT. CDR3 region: CASSATSVGTGELFF. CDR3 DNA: TGTGCCAGCAGTGCTACTAGCGTGGGAACCGGGGAGCTGTTTTTT.

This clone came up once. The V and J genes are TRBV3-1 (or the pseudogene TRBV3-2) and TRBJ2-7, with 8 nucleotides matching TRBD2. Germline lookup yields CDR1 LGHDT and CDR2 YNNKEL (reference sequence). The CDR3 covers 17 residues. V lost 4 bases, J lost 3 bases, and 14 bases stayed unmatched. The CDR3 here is CASSPGGESGRYYEQYF. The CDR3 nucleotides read TGTGCCAGCAGCCCCGGAGGGGAGAGCGGGAGATACTACGAGCAGTACTTC.

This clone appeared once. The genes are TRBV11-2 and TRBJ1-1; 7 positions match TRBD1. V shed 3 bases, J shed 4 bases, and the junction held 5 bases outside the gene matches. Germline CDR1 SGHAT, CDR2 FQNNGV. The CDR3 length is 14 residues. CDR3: CASSLTGFGTEAFF. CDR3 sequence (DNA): TGTGCCAGCAGCTTGACAGGGTTTGGCACTGAAGCTTTCTTT.

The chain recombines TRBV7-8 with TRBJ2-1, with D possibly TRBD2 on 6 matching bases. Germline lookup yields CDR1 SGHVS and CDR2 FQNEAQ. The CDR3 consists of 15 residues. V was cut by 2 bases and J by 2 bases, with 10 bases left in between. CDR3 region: CASSLRDSPYNEQFF. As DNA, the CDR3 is TGTGCCAGCAGCTTAAGGGACTCCCCCTACAATGAGCAGTTCTTC.

DNA of the CDR3: TGTGCCTGGAGTGTACAAGTAGCGGCTTTCTTT. It yields the protein CAWSVQVAAFF. V is TRBV30 and J is TRBJ1-1; D is undetermined. The germline V and J ends were trimmed by 0 bases and 11 bases, with 10 bases remaining between them. Germline-derived CDR1 and CDR2 are GTSNPN and SVGIG (reference sequence). The CDR3 sequence is 11 residues long.

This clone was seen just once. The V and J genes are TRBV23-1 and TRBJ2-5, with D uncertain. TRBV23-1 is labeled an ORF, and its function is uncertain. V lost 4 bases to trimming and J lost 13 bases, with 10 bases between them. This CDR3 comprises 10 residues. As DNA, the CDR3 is TGCGCCAGCAGTCTATGGGCCCCGTACTTC. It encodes CASSLWAPYF.

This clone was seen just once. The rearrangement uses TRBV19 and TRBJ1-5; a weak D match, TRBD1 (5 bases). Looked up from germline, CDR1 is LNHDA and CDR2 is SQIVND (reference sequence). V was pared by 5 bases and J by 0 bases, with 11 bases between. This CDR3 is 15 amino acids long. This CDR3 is CASSDRALSNQPQHF. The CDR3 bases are TGTGCCAGTAGTGACAGAGCGCTTAGCAATCAGCCCCAGCATTTT. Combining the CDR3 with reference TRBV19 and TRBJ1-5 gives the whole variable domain DGGITQSPKYLFRKEGQNVTLSCEQNLNHDAMYWYRQDPGQGLRLIYYSQIVNDFQKGDIAEGYSVSREKKESFPLTVTSAQKNPTAFYLCASSDRALSNQPQHFGDGTRLSIL.

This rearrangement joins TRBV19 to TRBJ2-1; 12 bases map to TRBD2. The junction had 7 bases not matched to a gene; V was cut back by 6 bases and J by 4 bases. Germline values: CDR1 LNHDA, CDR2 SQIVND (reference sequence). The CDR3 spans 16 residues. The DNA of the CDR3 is TGTGCCAGTAGCCGACTAGCGGGAGACACTTACAATGAGCAGTTCTTC. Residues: CASSRLAGDTYNEQFF.

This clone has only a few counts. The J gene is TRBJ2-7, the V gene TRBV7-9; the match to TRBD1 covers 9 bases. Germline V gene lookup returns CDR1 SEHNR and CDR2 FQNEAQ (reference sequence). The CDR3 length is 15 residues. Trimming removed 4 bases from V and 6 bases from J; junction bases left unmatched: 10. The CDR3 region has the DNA TGTGCCAGCAGCTCCCTATTAAGGACAGGGGTCGAGCAGTACTTC. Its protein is CASSSLLRTGVEQYF.

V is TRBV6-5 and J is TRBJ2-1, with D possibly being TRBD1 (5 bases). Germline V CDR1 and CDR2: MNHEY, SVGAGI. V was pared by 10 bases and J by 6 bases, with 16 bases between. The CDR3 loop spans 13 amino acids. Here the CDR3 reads CATPGGASNEQFF. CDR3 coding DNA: TGTGCCACCCCCGGTGGGGCTTCCAATGAGCAGTTCTTC.

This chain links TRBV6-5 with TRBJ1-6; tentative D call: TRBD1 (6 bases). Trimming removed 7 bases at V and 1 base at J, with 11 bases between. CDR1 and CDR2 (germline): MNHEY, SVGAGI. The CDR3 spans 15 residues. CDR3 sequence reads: CASTEDSSYNSPLHF. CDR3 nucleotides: TGTGCCAGCACAGAGGACAGTTCCTATAATTCACCCCTCCACTTT.

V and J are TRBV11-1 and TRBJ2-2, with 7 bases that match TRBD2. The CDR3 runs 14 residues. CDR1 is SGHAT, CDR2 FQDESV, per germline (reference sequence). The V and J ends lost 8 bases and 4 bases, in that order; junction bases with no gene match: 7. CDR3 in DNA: TGTGCCAGCGGAAGCGGGACGAGCACCGGGGAGCTGTTTTTT. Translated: CASGSGTSTGELFF.

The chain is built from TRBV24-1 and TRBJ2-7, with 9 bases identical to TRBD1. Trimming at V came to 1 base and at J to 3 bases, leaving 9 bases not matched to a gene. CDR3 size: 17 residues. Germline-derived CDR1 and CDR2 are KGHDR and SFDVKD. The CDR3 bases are TGTGCCACCAGTGATTTTGGGTTGGACAGGGGAGACTACGAGCAGTACGTC. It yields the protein CATSDFGLDRGDYEQYV.

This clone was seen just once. The CDR3 spells CASSLEGRPQHF. The CDR3 DNA reads TGTGCCAGCAGTTTGGAGGGTCGGCCCCAGCATTTT. The rearrangement links TRBV12-3 or TRBV12-4 to TRBJ1-5; D is undetermined. This CDR3 contains 12 residues. The V end was cut by 3 bases, the J end by 9 bases, with 9 bases between.

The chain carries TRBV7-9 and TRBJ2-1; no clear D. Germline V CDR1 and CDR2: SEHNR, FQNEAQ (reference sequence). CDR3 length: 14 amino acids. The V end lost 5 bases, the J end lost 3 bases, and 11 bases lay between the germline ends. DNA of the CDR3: TGTGCCAGCAGCGCTCGCCTAGGCTACAATGAGCAGTTCTTC. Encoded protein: CASSARLGYNEQFF. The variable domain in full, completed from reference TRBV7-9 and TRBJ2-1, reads DTGVSQNPRHKITKRGQNVTFRCDPISEHNRLYWYRQTLGQGPEFLTYFQNEAQLEKSRLLSDRFSAERPKGSFSTLEIQRTEQGDSAMYLCASSARLGYNEQFFGPGTRLTVL.

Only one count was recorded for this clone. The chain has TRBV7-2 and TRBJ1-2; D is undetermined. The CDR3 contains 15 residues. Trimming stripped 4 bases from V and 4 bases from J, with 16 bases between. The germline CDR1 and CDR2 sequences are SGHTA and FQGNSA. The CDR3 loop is CASSSLVAGIYGYTF. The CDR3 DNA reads TGTGCCAGCAGCTCGCTGGTTGCGGGGATCTATGGCTACACCTTC.

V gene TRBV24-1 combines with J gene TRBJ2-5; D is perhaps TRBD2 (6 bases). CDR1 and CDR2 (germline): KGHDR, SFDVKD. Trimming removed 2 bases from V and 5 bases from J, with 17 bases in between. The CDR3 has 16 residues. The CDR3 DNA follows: TGTGCCACCAGTGATTCTCCACCCCGGGACTTCGAGACCCAGTACTTC. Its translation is CATSDSPPRDFETQYF.

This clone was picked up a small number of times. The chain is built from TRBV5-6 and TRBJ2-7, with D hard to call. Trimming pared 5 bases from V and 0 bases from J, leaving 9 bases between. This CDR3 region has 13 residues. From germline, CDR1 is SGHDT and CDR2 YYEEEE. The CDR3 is CASRQAYSYEQYF. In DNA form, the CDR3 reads TGTGCCAGCAGGCAAGCCTACTCCTACGAGCAGTACTTC.

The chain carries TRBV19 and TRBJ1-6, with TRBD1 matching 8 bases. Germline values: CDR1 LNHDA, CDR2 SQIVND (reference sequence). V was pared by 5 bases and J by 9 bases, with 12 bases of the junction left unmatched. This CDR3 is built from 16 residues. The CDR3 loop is CASSDRGPSLSSPLHF. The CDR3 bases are TGTGCCAGTAGTGACAGGGGCCCCAGTTTGAGTTCACCCCTCCACTTT.

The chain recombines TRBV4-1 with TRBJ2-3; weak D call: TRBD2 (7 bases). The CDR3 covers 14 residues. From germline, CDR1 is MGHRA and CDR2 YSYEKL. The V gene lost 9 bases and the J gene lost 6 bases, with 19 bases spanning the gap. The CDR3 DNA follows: TGCGCCAGTTGGCCCGGGGGGCTGGCCGATACGCAGTATTTT. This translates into CASWPGGLADTQYF.

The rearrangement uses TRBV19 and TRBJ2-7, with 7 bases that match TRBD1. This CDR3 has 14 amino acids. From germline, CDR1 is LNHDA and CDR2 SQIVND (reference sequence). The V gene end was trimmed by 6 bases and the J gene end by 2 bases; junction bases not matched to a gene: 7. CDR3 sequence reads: CASSQQGTPYEQYF. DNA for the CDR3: TGTGCCAGTAGCCAACAGGGGACCCCCTACGAGCAGTACTTC. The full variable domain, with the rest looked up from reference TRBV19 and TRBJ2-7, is DGGITQSPKYLFRKEGQNVTLSCEQNLNHDAMYWYRQDPGQGLRLIYYSQIVNDFQKGDIAEGYSVSREKKESFPLTVTSAQKNPTAFYLCASSQQGTPYEQYFGPGTRLTVT.

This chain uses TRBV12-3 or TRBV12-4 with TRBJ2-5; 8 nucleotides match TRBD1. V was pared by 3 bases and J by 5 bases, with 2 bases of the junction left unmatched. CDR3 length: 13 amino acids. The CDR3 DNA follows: TGTGCCAGCAGTTTCGGGACAGGCGAGACCCAGTACTTC. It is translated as CASSFGTGETQYF.

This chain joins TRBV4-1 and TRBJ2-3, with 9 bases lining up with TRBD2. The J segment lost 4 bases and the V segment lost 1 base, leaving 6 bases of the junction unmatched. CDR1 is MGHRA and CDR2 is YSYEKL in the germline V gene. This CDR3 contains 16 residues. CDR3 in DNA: TGCGCCAGCAGCCAAGGCGGGGGGGCCGATGCAGATACGCAGTATTTT. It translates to CASSQGGGADADTQYF.